A selection of T cell receptor beta chains follows, all from one sample in a study of T cells in localized non-small cell lung cancer. Profiled with immunoSEQ multiplex PCR; TCRdb holds only in-frame clones, not every one. This table has 65,000 to 80,000 clones, around 84% appearing once. The material was peripheral blood, obtained before any cancer treatment. The receptors originated from a female donor of 60 years or more with stage I lung adenocarcinoma. Both conserved end residues are part of each CDR3. A D gene is named only where the DNA matches it firmly. Where a row states a size, it is once, few, many or the class of an expanded clone; other rows omit it.

v_call,d_call,j_call,clone_size,cdr3_nt,cdr3_aa
TRBV25-1,.,TRBJ1-2,few,TGTGCCAGCAGTGAATACAGGCGTGCGAATTATGGCTACACCTTC,CASSEYRRANYGYTF
TRBV10-3,.,TRBJ1-2,.,TGTGCCATCAGGCCAGACAGAGACTATGGCTACACCTTC,CAIRPDRDYGYTF
TRBV7-9,.,TRBJ1-2,.,TGTGCCAGCAGCTTATCTGGGTATGGATCGAGGGGCTACACCTTC,CASSLSGYGSRGYTF
TRBV7-9,.,TRBJ2-5,few,TGTGCCAGCAGCTTGCGGGTAGACCAAGAGACCCAGTACTTC,CASSLRVDQETQYF
TRBV7-9,TRBD1,TRBJ1-1,.,TGTGCCAGCGGCGGGACAGGTGGAGACACTGAAGCTTTCTTT,CASGGTGGDTEAFF
TRBV6-5,.,TRBJ2-7,.,TGTGCCAGCAGTTACTCCCCCCCAGCATCCTACGAGCAGTACTTC,CASSYSPPASYEQYF
TRBV27,.,TRBJ2-6,once,TGTGCCAGCAGGGGCCTCCTCGGGGCCAACGTCCTGACTTTC,CASRGLLGANVLTF
TRBV5-6,.,TRBJ2-7,.,TGTGCCAGCAGCCAACCGGAGCATCGGGCCTACGAGCAGTACTTC,CASSQPEHRAYEQYF
TRBV7-9,.,TRBJ2-7,.,TGTGCCAGCAGCTTAGACCCCGGCGGGCAGTACTTC,CASSLDPGGQYF
TRBV28,.,TRBJ2-7,.,TGTGCGAGCGGGACATGGGCCCGCTCCTACGAGCAGTACTTC,CASGTWARSYEQYF
TRBV6-1,.,TRBJ1-4,.,TGTGCCAGCAGTGGCACTATCGCCGAAAAACTGTTTTTT,CASSGTIAEKLFF
TRBV6-6,.,TRBJ2-7,.,TGTGCCAGCAGCTCCGGGATGAGATACGAGCAGTACTTC,CASSSGMRYEQYF
TRBV9,.,TRBJ1-2,.,TGTGCCAGCAGCGTAGTGTCCGACTATGGCTACACCTTC,CASSVVSDYGYTF
TRBV9,.,TRBJ2-3,.,TGTGCCAGCAGCGTAGATTTATTGGCAGATACGCAGTATTTT,CASSVDLLADTQYF
TRBV5-5,.,TRBJ1-2,.,TGTGCCAGCAGCTTGGGCCCCGGCGGGGATGGCTACACCTTC,CASSLGPGGDGYTF
TRBV5-6,.,TRBJ2-2,.,TGTGCCAGCAGCTTGGCCTCACCAGTTGACACCGGGGAGCTGTTTTTT,CASSLASPVDTGELFF
TRBV5-1,.,TRBJ2-3,.,TGCGCCAGCAGCTTGGGATCACCAGATACGCAGTATTTT,CASSLGSPDTQYF
TRBV5-1,TRBD2,TRBJ2-1,.,TGCGCCAGCAATGGGGAGGGTTCCTACAATGAGCAGTTCTTC,CASNGEGSYNEQFF
TRBV5-4,TRBD2,TRBJ2-2,.,TGTGCCAGCAGCTTTGGCGGGAGCATAACCGGGGAGCTGTTTTTT,CASSFGGSITGELFF
TRBV19,TRBD1,TRBJ2-1,few,TGTGCCAGTAGTAGGGACAGGGGCTACAATGAGCAGTTCTTC,CASSRDRGYNEQFF
TRBV4-1,TRBD2,TRBJ2-2,once,TGCGCCAGCAGCCCCGGGACTAGCGGGGGGGAGGAGCTGTTTTTT,CASSPGTSGGEELFF
TRBV6-6,.,TRBJ2-3,once,TGTGCCAGCAGTGACAGGACCCCGCCAGATACGCAGTATTTT,CASSDRTPPDTQYF
TRBV28,TRBD1,TRBJ1-5,.,TGTGCCAGCAGCTCCCCGATGGACAGGATCAATCAGCCCCAGCATTTT,CASSSPMDRINQPQHF
TRBV28,.,TRBJ1-2,.,TGTGCCAGCAGTTTCCCGGACGGAGCGCTGCTTTATGGCTACACCTTC,CASSFPDGALLYGYTF
TRBV15,.,TRBJ2-1,.,TGTGCCACCAGCAGAGATAGGAGTAGGGTAGATGAGCAGTTCTTC,CATSRDRSRVDEQFF
TRBV10-3,.,TRBJ1-2,.,TGTGCCACAGAGGTAGGGGGTCGGAACTATGGCTACACCTTC,CATEVGGRNYGYTF
TRBV7-9,TRBD2,TRBJ2-2,.,TGTGCCAGCAGCTTAGTGTTGGCTAGCGGCACCGGGGAGCTGTTTTTT,CASSLVLASGTGELFF
TRBV11-2,.,TRBJ1-1,once,TGTGCCAGCAGCTTCGGGGAGTCCAATGAAGCTTTCTTT,CASSFGESNEAFF
TRBV5-1,TRBD1,TRBJ2-1,few,TGCGCCAGCAGCTGGGGGACAGGCTCCAATGAGCAGTTCTTC,CASSWGTGSNEQFF
TRBV6-6,TRBD1,TRBJ2-7,.,TGTGCCAGCAGTAAACCGGGACAGGTTCCGTACGAGCAGTACTTC,CASSKPGQVPYEQYF
TRBV2,TRBD2,TRBJ2-1,.,TGTGCCAGCAGGGTTGGCCTAGCGGGCAACAATGAGCAGTTCTTC,CASRVGLAGNNEQFF
TRBV5-4,TRBD2,TRBJ2-1,.,TGTGCCAGCAGCTTGAGAGCGGGAGGCCGGAATGAGCAGTTCTTC,CASSLRAGGRNEQFF
TRBV11-2,TRBD1,TRBJ1-1,.,TGTGCCAGCAGCGAGACAGGCCGCAGGGGGTTTAACACTGAAGCTTTCTTT,CASSETGRRGFNTEAFF
TRBV7-2,TRBD1,TRBJ1-1,.,TGTGCCAGCAGTTCGACTTCGGGCAGGGGGAGCACTGAAGCTTTCTTT,CASSSTSGRGSTEAFF
TRBV14,.,TRBJ2-5,once,TGTGCCAGCAGCCGGAACAGAAAAGAGACCCAGTACTTC,CASSRNRKETQYF
TRBV25-1,.,TRBJ1-4,.,TGTGCCAGTTCACAGTATGGGACACTTGAAAAACTGTTTTTT,CASSQYGTLEKLFF
TRBV27,TRBD1,TRBJ1-2,.,TGTGCCAGCAGTATGACAGGGAATTATGGCTACACCTTC,CASSMTGNYGYTF
TRBV11-3,.,TRBJ2-2,.,TGTGCCAGCAGCCCAGACTCTCTGAGGACCGGGGAGCTGTTTTTT,CASSPDSLRTGELFF
TRBV5-1,.,TRBJ2-5,.,TGCGCCAGCAGCTTGGCAGGATGGGAGACCCAGTACTTC,CASSLAGWETQYF
TRBV5-1,TRBD2,TRBJ2-1,.,TGCGCCAGCAGCCCTGGAGGGCGGGGGAGTTTGAGCTCCTACAATGAGCAGTTCTTC,CASSPGGRGSLSSYNEQFF
TRBV5-6,TRBD1,TRBJ1-4,.,TGTGCCAGCAGCTTGTTAACAGGGGGCCTCGATGAAAAACTGTTTTTT,CASSLLTGGLDEKLFF
TRBV6-1,.,TRBJ1-5,.,TGTGCCACCACAGGCCAGCCCCTCAGCAATCAGCCCCAGCATTTT,CATTGQPLSNQPQHF
TRBV2,.,TRBJ1-5,few,TGTGCCAGCAGTGACGATAGGGTGCAGCCCCAGCATTTT,CASSDDRVQPQHF
TRBV4-2,TRBD2,TRBJ2-6,.,TGTGCCAGCAGCCAAGAGTTGCTAGCGGCTGGGGCCAACGTCCTGACTTTC,CASSQELLAAGANVLTF
TRBV2,.,TRBJ1-2,few,TGTGCCAGCAGTGGGAGAGGGGTTGACAGGATCGGCTACACCTTC,CASSGRGVDRIGYTF
TRBV10-3,TRBD1,TRBJ2-2,.,TGTGCCATCAGTGAGTCCCGACAGGGGTTTAACACCGGGGAGCTGTTTTTT,CAISESRQGFNTGELFF
TRBV5-1,TRBD2,TRBJ2-2,.,TGCGCCAGCAGCGAGAAGACTAGCGGGGGGACCGGGGAGCTGTTTTTT,CASSEKTSGGTGELFF
TRBV7-9,.,TRBJ1-2,.,TGTGCCAGCACCCGGGACAATTGGGACTATGGCTACACCTTC,CASTRDNWDYGYTF
TRBV7-2,.,TRBJ1-1,.,TGTGCCAGCAGCTTAGGTGGTACGGGGGCCGCAGCTTTCTTT,CASSLGGTGAAAFF
TRBV11-2,TRBD1,TRBJ2-1,.,TGTGCCAGCAGCTTTATTTCAACAGGGGGCTTGAATGAGCAGTTCTTC,CASSFISTGGLNEQFF
TRBV10-3,TRBD2,TRBJ2-1,.,TGTGCCACCGGGACTAGCGGGGGGGATAATGAGCAGTTCTTC,CATGTSGGDNEQFF
TRBV28,.,TRBJ1-5,.,TGTGCCAGCAGTTTAAAGGGGAGGGGCTCCAATCAGCCCCAGCATTTT,CASSLKGRGSNQPQHF
TRBV7-7,.,TRBJ2-3,once,TGTGCCAGCAGCTTAAACTCCCTTGGGGATACGCAGTATTTT,CASSLNSLGDTQYF
TRBV7-9,.,TRBJ2-7,.,TGTGCCAGCAGCCACGACGGACTCCCGAGTACCTACGAGCAGTACTTC,CASSHDGLPSTYEQYF
TRBV11-3,.,TRBJ2-3,.,TGTGCCAGCAGCTTATCCGTTTCCACAGATACGCAGTATTTT,CASSLSVSTDTQYF